The clone carrying this TCR beta chain appeared many times. Its antigen is currently unknown. CDR3 length equals 15 residues. CDR1 is DFQATT and CDR2 is SNEGSKA in the germline V gene (reference sequence). V lost 0 bases, J lost 6 bases, and 15 bases lay in between. Study-wide findings and caveats: In terms of TCR gene usage, tumor memory CD4+ T cells clustered together with blood and lymph node memory CD4+ cells, as well as with lymph node naive CD4+ cells.

Constant-region reverse primers amplified full-length variable regions, followed by semi-nested Nested Universal Primer A PCR. TCRdb reprocessed the 5' RACE reads via MiXCR and lists one record per CDR3 protein. This table holds several thousand distinct CDR3 sequences, more than 15% found once. The chain recombines TRBV20-1 with TRBJ1-5, with D tentatively TRBD1 (5 bases). The sample taken for sequencing was memory CD4+ T cells sorted from blood. As for subset: memory CD4+ T cells, CD4+CD45RO+CD25-. This clonotype was sampled from a female donor with breast cancer. DNA of the CDR3: TGCAGTGCTAGAGATAGGGGTACCTGGTCTCAGCCCCAGCATTTT. It codes for CSARDRGTWSQPQHF.